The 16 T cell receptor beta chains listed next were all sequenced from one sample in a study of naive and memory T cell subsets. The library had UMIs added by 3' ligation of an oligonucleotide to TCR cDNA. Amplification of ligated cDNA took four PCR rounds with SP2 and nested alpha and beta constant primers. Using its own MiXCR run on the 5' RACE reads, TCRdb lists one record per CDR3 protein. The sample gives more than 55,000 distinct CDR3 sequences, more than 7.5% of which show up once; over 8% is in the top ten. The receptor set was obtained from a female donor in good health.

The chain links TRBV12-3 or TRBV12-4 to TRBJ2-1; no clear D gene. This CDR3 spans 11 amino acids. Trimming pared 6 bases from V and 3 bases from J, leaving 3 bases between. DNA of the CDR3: TGTGCCAGCAGACTCTACAATGAGCAGTTCTTC. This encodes CASRLYNEQFF.

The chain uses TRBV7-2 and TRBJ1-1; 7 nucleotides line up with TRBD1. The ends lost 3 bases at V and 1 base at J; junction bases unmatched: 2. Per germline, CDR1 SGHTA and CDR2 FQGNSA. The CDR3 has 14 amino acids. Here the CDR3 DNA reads TGTGCCAGCAGCTTTGACAGGGAGAACACTGAAGCTTTCTTT. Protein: CASSFDRENTEAFF.

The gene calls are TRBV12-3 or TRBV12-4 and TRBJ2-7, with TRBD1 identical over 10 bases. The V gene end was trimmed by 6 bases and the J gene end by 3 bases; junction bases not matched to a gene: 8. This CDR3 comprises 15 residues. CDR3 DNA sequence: TGTGCCAGCAGCAAGCCGGGACAGGGGCGCTACGAGCAGTACTTC. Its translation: CASSKPGQGRYEQYF.

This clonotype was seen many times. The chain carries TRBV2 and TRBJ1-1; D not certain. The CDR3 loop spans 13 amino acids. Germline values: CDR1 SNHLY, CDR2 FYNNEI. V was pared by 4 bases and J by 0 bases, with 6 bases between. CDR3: CASSVEMNTEAFF. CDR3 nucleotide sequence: TGTGCCAGCAGTGTTGAGATGAACACTGAAGCTTTCTTT. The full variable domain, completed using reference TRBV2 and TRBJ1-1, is EPEVTQTPSHQVTQMGQEVILRCVPISNHLYFYWYRQILGQKVEFLVSFYNNEISEKSEIFDDQFSVERPDGSNFTLKIRSTKLEDSAMYFCASSVEMNTEAFFGQGTRLTVV.

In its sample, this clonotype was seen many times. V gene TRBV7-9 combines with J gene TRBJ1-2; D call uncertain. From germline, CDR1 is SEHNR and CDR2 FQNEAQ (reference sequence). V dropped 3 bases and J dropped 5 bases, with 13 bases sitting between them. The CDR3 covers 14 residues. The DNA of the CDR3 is TGTGCCAGCAGCTTTATGCAACGCGGATATGGCTACACCTTC. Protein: CASSFMQRGYGYTF.

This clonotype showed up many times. In DNA form, the CDR3 reads TGTGCCAGCAGCTTAGAAGGGCAGCCCCAGCATTTT. It encodes CASSLEGQPQHF. V is TRBV7-2 and J is TRBJ1-5; D uncertain. The CDR3 totals 12 residues. The germline V gene encodes CDR1 SGHTA and CDR2 FQGNSA. V lost 1 base, J lost 7 bases, and 5 bases lay in between.

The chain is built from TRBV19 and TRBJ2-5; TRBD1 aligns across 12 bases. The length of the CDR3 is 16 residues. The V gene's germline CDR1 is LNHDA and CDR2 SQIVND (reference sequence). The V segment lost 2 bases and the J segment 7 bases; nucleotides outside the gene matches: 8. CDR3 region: CASSIPGQGAAGTQYF. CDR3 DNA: TGTGCCAGTAGTATACCGGGACAGGGGGCTGCGGGGACCCAGTACTTC.

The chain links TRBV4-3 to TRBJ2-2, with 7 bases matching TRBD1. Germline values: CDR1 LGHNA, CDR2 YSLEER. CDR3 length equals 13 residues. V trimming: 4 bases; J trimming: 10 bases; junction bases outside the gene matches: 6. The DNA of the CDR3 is TGCGCCAGCAGCCCTAGTACAGGGGAGGAGCTGTTTTTT. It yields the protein CASSPSTGEELFF.

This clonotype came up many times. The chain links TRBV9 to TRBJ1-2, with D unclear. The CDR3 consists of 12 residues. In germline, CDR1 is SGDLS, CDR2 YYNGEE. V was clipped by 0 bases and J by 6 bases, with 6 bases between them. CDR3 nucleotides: TGTGCCAGCAGCGTAGGGCAGAATGGCTACACCTTC. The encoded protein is CASSVGQNGYTF.

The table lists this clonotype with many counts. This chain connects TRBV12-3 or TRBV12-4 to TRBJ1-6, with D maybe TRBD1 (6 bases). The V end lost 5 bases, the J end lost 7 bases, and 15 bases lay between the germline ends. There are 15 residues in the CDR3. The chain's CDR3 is CASSPTTGLNSPLHF. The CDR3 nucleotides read TGTGCCAGCAGTCCGACGACAGGTCTCAATTCACCCCTCCACTTT.

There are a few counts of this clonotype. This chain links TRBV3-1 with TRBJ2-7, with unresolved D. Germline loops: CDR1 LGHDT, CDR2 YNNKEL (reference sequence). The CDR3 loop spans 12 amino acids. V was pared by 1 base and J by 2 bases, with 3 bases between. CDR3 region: CASSQGTYEQYF. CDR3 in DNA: TGTGCCAGCAGCCAAGGGACCTACGAGCAGTACTTC.

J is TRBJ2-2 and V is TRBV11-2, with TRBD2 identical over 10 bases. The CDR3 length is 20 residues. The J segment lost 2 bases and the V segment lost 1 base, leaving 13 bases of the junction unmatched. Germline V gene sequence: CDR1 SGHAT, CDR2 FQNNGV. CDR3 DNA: TGTGCCAGCAGCTTAGGACGTCTAGCGGGGGCAAAAGTTAACACCGGGGAGCTGTTTTTT. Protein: CASSLGRLAGAKVNTGELFF.

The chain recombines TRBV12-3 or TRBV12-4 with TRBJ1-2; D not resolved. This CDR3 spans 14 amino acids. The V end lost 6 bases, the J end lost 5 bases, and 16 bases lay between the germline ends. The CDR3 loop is CASRESGRYYGYTF. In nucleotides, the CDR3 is TGTGCCAGCAGGGAATCCGGGAGATATTATGGCTACACCTTC.

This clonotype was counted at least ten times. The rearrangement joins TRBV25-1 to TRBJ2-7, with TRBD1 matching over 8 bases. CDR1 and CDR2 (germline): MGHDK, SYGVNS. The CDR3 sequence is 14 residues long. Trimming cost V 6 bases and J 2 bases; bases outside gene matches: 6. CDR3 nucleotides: TGTGCCAGCAGGGCTCGACAGGGGCCCTACGAGCAGTACTTC. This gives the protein CASRARQGPYEQYF.

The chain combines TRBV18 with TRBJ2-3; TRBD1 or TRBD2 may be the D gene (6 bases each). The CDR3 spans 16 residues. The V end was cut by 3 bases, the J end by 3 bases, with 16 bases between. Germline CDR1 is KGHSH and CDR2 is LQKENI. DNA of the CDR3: TGTGCCAGCTCACCGTTGACGGGGGCGAGGACAGATACGCAGTATTTT. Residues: CASSPLTGARTDTQYF.

Here the CDR3 DNA reads TGTGCCAGCAGTACCCCCTCAGGGATCGGGGTCGGGGAGCTGTTTTTT. Translating it yields CASSTPSGIGVGELFF. V and J are TRBV28 and TRBJ2-2, with D perhaps assigned TRBD1 or TRBD2 (5 bases each). CDR3 size: 16 residues. From germline, CDR1 is MDHEN and CDR2 SYDVKM. V was pared by 5 bases and J by 7 bases, with 20 bases between.